This note documents a single T cell receptor (beta chain) sequence. Its target is not known. Clones were read by immunoSEQ multiplex PCR, and TCRdb kept only the in-frame ones, dropping some. Of more than 13,000 clones in the sample, around 90% are singletons; the top ten hold about 2.1%. The CDR3 length is 17 residues. The trim removed 3 bases at V and 2 bases at J, leaving 7 bases unmatched. Germline V CDR1 and CDR2: SGHVS, FQNEAQ. These data come from a study of T cell repertoires and Cas9 in healthy adults. Overall study: CD4 and CD8 compartments: SpCas9-reactive T cells profiled for potency, cytotoxicity, lineage.

The study, taken as a whole, reports: Reportedly, SpCas9-reactive effector T cell proliferation and function were mitigated by SpCas9-reactive Tregs in vitro.

The V and J genes are TRBV7-8 and TRBJ2-7, with 13 bases that match TRBD2. The sequenced sample was Tregs (CD4+, CD25+, CD127-, CD137-, CD154-) from PBMCs; culture status not recorded. This TCR came from a human donor in good health. The CDR3 reads CASSLGTSGEVAYEQYF. The CDR3 region has the DNA TGTGCCAGCAGCTTGGGGACTAGCGGGGAAGTGGCCTACGAGCAGTACTTC.